The T cell receptor beta chain described here comes from a study of T cells in Graves' hyperthyroidism and ophthalmopathy. This clonotype has ten or more counts. Its matching antigen is unknown. Diagnosis relied on clinical symptoms, serum thyroxine and TRAb, thyroid ultrasound and orbital computed tomography. RNA transcripts served as the template for amplifying TCR beta CDR3 regions. Primed by the HTBI set, a first-round RT-PCR was run on the TCR CDR3. TCRdb called the multiplex PCR reads again in MiXCR, with one record for every CDR3 protein. The repertoire includes 250,000 or so distinct CDR3 sequences, about 16% of them detected once, and 28% sits in the top ten. Findings and caveats of the study: The majority of expanded thyroid clonotypes above 0.001 also appeared in blood. The model foresaw ophthalmopathy a median roughly 6.6 months prior to onset.

This CDR3 is built from 17 residues. V shed 1 base and J shed 7 bases, with 19 bases lying between them. Germline loops: CDR1 LGHNA, CDR2 YSLEER. The rearrangement links TRBV4-3 to TRBJ2-2; TRBD2 might be the D (6 bases). Sequencing input: blood. This TCR derives from a young woman with Graves' ophthalmopathy. As DNA, the CDR3 is TGCGCCAGCAGCCAAGTCGGAGTGGCGGGAAGTGGCGGGGAGCTGTTTTTT. Translation gives CASSQVGVAGSGGELFF.